This entry is about one TCR beta chain. This entry comes from a study of blood T cell repertoires in COVID-19. Overall study: The United States, Italy and Spain supplied acute and convalescent COVID-19 samples. T cells, B-cell-depleted T cells, or PBMCs provided the cDNA or gDNA that served as material.

In the study's own analysis: Estimated nucleated cell counts came from reference gene primer amplification. Clones were sequenced by immunoSEQ multiplex PCR, and TCRdb holds only the in-frame ones, with some missing. That table supplies the V and J calls and clone size; D and trimming were determined from the DNA. The repertoire includes around 140,000 clones, about 89% of them detected once, and roughly 2.5% sits in the top ten. The germline V gene encodes CDR1 ENHRY and CDR2 SYGVKD. The CDR3 consists of 15 residues. The V end lost 6 bases, the J end lost 4 bases, and 18 bases lay between the germline ends.

This chain joins TRBV10-3 and TRBJ1-1; TRBD1 might be the D (5 bases). The source of this sequence is a man aged 50-59 years with active COVID-19. Sequencing was carried out using peripheral blood. Here the CDR3 reads CAIRKDTVGATEAFF. In DNA, the CDR3 is TGTGCCATCAGGAAAGACACGGTTGGGGCCACTGAAGCTTTCTTT.